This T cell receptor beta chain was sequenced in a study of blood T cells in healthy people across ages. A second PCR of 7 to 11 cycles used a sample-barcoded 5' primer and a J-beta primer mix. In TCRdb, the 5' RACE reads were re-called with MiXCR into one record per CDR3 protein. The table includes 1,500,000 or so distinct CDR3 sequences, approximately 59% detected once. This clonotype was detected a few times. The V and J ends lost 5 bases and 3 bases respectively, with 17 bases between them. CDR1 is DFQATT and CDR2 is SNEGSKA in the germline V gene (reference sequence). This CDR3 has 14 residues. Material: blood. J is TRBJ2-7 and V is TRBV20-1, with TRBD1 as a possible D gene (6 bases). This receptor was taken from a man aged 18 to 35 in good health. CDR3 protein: CSAGEQGRLYEQYF. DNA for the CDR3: TGCAGTGCTGGCGAACAGGGACGGCTCTACGAGCAGTACTTC.